Included here is one TCR beta chain sequence, with context. When the RNA was reverse transcribed, random hexamers were used with an input of roughly 0.45 to 1 ug. TCRdb passed the immunoSEQ multiplex PCR reads through MiXCR, listing each CDR3 protein once. Among some 190,000 distinct CDR3 sequences listed, 94% were seen once. In germline, CDR1 is LGHDT, CDR2 YNNKEL (reference sequence). V lost 0 bases and J 2 bases, leaving 7 bases between the germline ends. CDR3 length: 14 amino acids. These data are taken from a study of CD8 T cells in Susac syndrome. The sequenced sample was CD4+ T cells from PBMCs. V gene TRBV3-1 combines with J gene TRBJ2-5; D is unclear. This sequence was found in a human donor with Susac syndrome. The DNA for the CDR3 is TGTGCCAGCAGCCAAGACACGCTACAAGAGACCCAGTACTTC. Protein product: CASSQDTLQETQYF.